This note documents a single TCR beta chain sequence. Generated by immunoSEQ multiplex PCR, the TCRdb table keeps only in-frame clones and is missing some. Of about 70,000 clones listed, around 90% are singletons. There are 16 residues in the CDR3. V was cut by 0 bases and J by 3 bases, with 15 bases left in between. Germline lookup yields CDR1 MNHEY and CDR2 SVGAGI. These data belong to a study of T cell changes during pregnancy in multiple sclerosis. The clonotype originates from a female donor with multiple sclerosis, enrolled in a pregnancy study. The genes are TRBV6-5 and TRBJ2-7; D might be TRBD2 (5 bases). Source: peripheral blood, taken in the first trimester of pregnancy. The DNA for the CDR3 is TGTGCCAGCAGTTACTCGAGCCCTAGCACTTACTACGAGCAGTACTTC. Translated: CASSYSSPSTYYEQYF.